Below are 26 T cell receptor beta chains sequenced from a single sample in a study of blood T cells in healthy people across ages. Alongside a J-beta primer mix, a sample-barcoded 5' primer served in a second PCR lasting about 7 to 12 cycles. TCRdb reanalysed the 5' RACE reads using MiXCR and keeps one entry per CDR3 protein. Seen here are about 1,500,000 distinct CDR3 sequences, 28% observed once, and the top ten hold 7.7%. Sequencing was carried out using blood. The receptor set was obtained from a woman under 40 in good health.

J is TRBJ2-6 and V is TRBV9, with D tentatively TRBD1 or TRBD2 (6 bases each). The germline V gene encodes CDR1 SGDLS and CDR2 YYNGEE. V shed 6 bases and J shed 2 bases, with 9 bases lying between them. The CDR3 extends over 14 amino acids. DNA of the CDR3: TGTGCCAGCATGGGGGGCGCTGGGGCCAACGTCCTGACTTTC. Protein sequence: CASMGGAGANVLTF.

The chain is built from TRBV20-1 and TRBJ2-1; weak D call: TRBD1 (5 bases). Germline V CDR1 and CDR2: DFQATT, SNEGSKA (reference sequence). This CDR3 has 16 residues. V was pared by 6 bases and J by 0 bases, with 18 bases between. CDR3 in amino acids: CSATNRCLSSYNEQFF. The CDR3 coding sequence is TGCAGTGCGACCAACAGGTGCCTAAGCTCCTACAATGAGCAGTTCTTC.

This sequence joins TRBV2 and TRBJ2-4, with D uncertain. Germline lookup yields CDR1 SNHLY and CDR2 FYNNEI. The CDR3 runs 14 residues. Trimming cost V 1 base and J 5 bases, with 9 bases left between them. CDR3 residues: CASSEGQTQNIQYF. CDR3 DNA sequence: TGTGCCAGCAGTGAAGGTCAGACACAAAACATTCAGTACTTC.

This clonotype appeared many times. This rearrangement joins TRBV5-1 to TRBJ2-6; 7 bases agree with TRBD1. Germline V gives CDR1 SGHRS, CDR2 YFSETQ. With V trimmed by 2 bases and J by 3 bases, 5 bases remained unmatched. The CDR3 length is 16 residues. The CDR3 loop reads CASSFNRGYGANVLTF. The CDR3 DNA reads TGCGCCAGCAGCTTTAACAGGGGTTATGGGGCCAACGTCCTGACTTTC.

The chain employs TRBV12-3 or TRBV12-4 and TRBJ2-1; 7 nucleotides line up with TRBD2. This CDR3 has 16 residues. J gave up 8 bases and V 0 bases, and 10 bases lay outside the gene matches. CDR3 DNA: TGTGCCAGCAGTTTAGCTAGGAGCGGGATAGGGGATGAGCAGTTCTTC. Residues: CASSLARSGIGDEQFF.

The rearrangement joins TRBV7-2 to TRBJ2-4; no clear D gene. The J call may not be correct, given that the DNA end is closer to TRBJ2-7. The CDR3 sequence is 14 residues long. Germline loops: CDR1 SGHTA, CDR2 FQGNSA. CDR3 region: CASSYQQSTYEQYF. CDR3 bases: TGTGCCAGCAGCTACCAACAGTCCACCTACGAGCAGTACTTC.

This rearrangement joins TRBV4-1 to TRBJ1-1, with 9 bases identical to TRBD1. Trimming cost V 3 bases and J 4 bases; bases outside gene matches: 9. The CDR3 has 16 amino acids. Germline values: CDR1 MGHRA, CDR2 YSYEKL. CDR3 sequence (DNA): TGCGCCAGCAGCCACGGCCCGGGACAGGGATCCACTGAAGCTTTCTTT. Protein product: CASSHGPGQGSTEAFF.

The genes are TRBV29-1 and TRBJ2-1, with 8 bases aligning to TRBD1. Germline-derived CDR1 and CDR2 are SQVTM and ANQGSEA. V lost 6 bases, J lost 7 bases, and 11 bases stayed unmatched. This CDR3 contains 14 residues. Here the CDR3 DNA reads TGCAGCGTGGCTGACAGGGGTAGTAGGAATGAGCAGTTCTTC. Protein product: CSVADRGSRNEQFF.

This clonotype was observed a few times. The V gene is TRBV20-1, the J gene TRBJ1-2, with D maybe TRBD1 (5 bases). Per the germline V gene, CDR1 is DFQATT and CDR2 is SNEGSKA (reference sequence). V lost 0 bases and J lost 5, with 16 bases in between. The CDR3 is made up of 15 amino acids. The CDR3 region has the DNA TGCAGTGCTAGAGACGGATCGGGGGTAGGGTATGGCTACACCTTC. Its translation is CSARDGSGVGYGYTF.

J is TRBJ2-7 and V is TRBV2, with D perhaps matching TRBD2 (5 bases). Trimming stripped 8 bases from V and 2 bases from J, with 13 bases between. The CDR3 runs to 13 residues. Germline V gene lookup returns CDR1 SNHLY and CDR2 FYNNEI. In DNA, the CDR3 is TGTGCCAGCTATGCCGGGGTCGCCTACGAGCAGTACTTC. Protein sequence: CASYAGVAYEQYF.

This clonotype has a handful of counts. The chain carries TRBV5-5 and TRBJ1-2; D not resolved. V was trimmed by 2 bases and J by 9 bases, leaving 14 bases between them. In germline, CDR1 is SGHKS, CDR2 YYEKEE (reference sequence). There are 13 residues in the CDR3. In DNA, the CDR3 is TGTGCCAGCAGCTTTTTGAGGGCGCGGAGCTACACCTTC. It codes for CASSFLRARSYTF.

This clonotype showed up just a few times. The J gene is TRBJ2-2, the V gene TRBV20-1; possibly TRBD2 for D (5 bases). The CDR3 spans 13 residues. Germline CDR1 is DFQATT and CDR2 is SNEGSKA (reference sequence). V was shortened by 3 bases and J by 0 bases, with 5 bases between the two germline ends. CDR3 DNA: TGCAGTGCTAGCGGGGCGAACACCGGGGAGCTGTTTTTT. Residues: CSASGANTGELFF.

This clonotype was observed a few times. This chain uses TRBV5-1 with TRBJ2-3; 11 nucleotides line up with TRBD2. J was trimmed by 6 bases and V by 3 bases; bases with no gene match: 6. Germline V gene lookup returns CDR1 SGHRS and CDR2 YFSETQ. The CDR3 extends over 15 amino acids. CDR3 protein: CASSWGTSGMDTQYF. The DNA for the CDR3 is TGCGCCAGCAGCTGGGGGACTAGCGGAATGGATACGCAGTATTTT. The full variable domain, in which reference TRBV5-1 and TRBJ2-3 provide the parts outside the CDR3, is KAGVTQTPRYLIKTRGQQVTLSCSPISGHRSVSWYQQTPGQGLQFLFEYFSETQRNKGNFPGRFSGRQFSNSRSEMNVSTLELGDSALYLCASSWGTSGMDTQYFGPGTRLTVL.

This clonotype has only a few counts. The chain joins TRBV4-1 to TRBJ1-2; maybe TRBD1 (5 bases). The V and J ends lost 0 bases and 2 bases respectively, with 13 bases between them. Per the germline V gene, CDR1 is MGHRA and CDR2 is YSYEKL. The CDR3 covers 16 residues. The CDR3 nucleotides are TGCGCCAGCAGCCAAGATTATGGCAGGGCGAACTATGGCTACACCTTC. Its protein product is CASSQDYGRANYGYTF.

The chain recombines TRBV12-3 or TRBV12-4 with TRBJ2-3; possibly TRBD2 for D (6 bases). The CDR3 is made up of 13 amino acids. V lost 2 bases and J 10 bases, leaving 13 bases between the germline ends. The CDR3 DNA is TGTGCCAGCAGTTTATCGGGGGTTGTGGCGCAGTATTTT. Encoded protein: CASSLSGVVAQYF.

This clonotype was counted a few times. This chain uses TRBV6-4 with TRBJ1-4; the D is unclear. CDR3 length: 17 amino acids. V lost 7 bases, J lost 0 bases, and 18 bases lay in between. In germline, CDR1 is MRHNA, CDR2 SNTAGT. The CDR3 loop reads CASIRPLCIATNEKLFF. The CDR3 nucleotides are TGTGCCAGCATTCGACCGCTGTGCATTGCAACTAATGAAAAACTGTTTTTT.

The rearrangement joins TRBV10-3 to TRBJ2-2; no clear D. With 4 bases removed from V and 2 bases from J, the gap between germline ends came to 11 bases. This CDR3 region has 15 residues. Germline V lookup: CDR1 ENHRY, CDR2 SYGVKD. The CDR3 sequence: CAISAAAQNTGELFF. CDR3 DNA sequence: TGTGCCATCAGTGCGGCAGCCCAAAACACCGGGGAGCTGTTTTTT.

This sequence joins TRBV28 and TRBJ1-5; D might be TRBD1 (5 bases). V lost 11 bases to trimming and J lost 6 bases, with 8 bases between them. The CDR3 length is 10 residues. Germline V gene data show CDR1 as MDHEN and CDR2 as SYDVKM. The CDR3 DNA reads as TGTGCCGGGGGTAGTCAGCCCCAGCATTTT. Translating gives CAGGSQPQHF.

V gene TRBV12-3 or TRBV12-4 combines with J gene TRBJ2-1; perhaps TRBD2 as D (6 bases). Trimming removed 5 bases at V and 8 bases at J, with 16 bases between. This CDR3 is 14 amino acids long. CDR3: CASSKETRAHEQFF. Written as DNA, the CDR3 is TGTGCCAGCAGTAAAGAGACTAGAGCCCATGAGCAGTTCTTC.

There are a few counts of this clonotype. The CDR3 sequence: CASSYGGSGETQYF. CDR3 in DNA: TGTGCCAGCAGTTATGGGGGTAGCGGGGAGACCCAGTACTTC. The chain combines TRBV28 with TRBJ2-5; 7 bases match TRBD2. Looked up from germline, CDR1 is MDHEN and CDR2 is SYDVKM. This CDR3 has 14 residues. After removal of 4 bases from V and 5 bases from J, the junction contained 7 bases not matched to a gene. The whole variable domain, remainder taken from reference TRBV28 and TRBJ2-5, is DVKVTQSSRYLVKRTGEKVFLECVQDMDHENMFWYRQDPGLGLRLIYFSYDVKMKEKGDIPEGYSVSREKKERFSLILESASTNQTSMYLCASSYGGSGETQYFGPGTRLLVL.

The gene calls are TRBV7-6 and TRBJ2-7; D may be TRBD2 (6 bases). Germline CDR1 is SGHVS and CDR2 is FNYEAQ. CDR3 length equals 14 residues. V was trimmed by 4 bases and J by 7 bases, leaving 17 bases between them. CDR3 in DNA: TGTGCCAGCAGCTCTAGGACCGCGGAGGGTGAGCAGTACTTC. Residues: CASSSRTAEGEQYF.

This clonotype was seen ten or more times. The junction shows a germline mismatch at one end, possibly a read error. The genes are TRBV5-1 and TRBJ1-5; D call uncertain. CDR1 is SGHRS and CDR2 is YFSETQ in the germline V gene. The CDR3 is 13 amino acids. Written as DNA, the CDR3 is TGTGCCAGCAGCTTAACCCCAAATCAGCCCCAGCATTTT. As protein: CASSLTPNQPQHF.

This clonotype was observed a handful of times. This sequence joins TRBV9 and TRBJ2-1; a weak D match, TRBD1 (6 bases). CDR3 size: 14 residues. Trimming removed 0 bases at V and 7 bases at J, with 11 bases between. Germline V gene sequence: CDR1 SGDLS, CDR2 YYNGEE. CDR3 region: CASSVGGTSNEQFF. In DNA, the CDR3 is TGTGCCAGCAGCGTAGGGGGGACATCAAATGAGCAGTTCTTC.

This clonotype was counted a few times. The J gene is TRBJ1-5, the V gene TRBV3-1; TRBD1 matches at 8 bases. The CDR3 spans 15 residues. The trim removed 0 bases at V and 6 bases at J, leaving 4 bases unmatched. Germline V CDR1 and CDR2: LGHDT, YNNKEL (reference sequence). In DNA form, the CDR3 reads TGTGCCAGCAGCCAAGATCACGGACAGGGTCAGCCCCAGCATTTT. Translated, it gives CASSQDHGQGQPQHF.

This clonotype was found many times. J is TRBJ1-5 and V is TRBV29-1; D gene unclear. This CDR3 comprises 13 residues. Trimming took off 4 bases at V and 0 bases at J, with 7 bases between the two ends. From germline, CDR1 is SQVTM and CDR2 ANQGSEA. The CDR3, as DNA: TGCAGCGTTGCGGAACCTAGCAATCAGCCCCAGCATTTT. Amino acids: CSVAEPSNQPQHF.

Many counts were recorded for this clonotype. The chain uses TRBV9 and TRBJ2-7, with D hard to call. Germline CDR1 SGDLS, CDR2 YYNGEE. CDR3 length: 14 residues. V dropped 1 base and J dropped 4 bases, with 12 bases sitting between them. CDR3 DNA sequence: TGTGCCAGCAGCGTATCGCCAGGCCTATACGAGCAGTACTTC. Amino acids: CASSVSPGLYEQYF.